This T cell receptor beta chain was obtained from a study of human T cells and chemical hapten exposure listed by TCRdb under 2021. As for the study more broadly: For sensitization, 2% DPC in acetone was applied to a roughly 2 cm by roughly 2 cm area of upper inner arm skin. Throughout the roughly 25-week study period, patients were also given weekly therapeutic DPC doses on the scalp. Patch testing was done on the upper back using Finn chambers containing 0.01% DPC, and results were scored after 6 days according to International Contact Dermatitis Research Group standards. Alopecia areata with under or over 50% scalp involvement, alopecia totalis and alopecia universalis were represented in the patient cohort, which was mostly female. Libraries were pooled for sequencing, and per-sample TCR yields varied mainly because of small differences in library volumes within the pool. The study tracked peripheral blood TCR repertoire changes in vivo during primary and secondary sensitization to the hapten diphenylcyclopropenone (DPC) in alopecia patients. Blood was sampled from patients pre-sensitization (week 0) and at 2, 6 and about 24 weeks after DPC sensitization. Under 30 alopecia patients gave blood for TCR sequencing at one to four time points (pre-sensitization, 2, 6 and 24 weeks). Overall study results and their limits: The number of PT1 expanded TCRs positively correlated with patch test score, significant at thresholds 8, 16 and 32 but not 4. DPC sensitization did not change how many TCRs were above 1 in 1000 frequency, and no evidence was found of alterations in global repertoire structure. Compared with pre-sensitization or healthy control sets, expanded TCRs formed significantly more large CDR3 similarity clusters, which is consistent with antigen-driven responses. Because all patients had alopecia, a presumed autoimmune disease, the immune response of the patients might differ from that of healthy individuals. Repeated subsampling changed both the strength of the expansion versus patch-test correlation and the threshold at which that correlation became significant.

Libraries were built with RACE. Instrument on record: NextSeq 500. During library preparation, unique molecular identifiers were attached to individual cDNA molecules so that TCRs could be counted quantitatively and reproducibly. Both TCR alpha and TCR beta chains were sequenced from each blood RNA sample. The authors processed their data as follows. The median number of TCRs per sample was roughly 100,000, ranging from roughly 23,224 to 690,600. The Decombinator software suite was used to annotate the V, J and CDR3 of the TCR reads. For the PS versus PT1 abundance plots, all samples were subsampled to the same number of TCRs (28,000). Expanded TCRs were defined as absent before sensitization and observed at least eight times at the 2-week time point. TCRdb trimmed the raw reads at Q25, called clones with MiXCR and kept productive beta chains. A single entry per CDR3 protein holds the most common genes and DNA from its merged rows. These V and J calls rely on TCRdb rather than the paper's analysis. The sample table records some 49,000 distinct CDR3 sequences; around a tenth of these occur just once. The ten largest clones capture 3.5% to 5% of the sample.

This clonotype was counted only a few times. Its antigen is unknown. Base-call qualities are not available, and no considerably larger clone is one nucleotide away. V loses 8 bases at its end and J loses 2 bases; junction bases beyond the gene matches: 8. The CDR3, from cysteine to phenylalanine, totals 14 residues. Left in the record is the CDR3 DNA by itself, 42 bases read in frame from the first base. What the time point label conveys for this sample: patch test 1, 2 weeks after DPC sensitization. The treatment or condition label corresponds to: therapeutic diphenylcyclopropenone sensitization with weekly scalp DPC. At every patch-test visit, the blood draw took place before the patch test was put on. To be eligible, patients had to be aged 18 to 70, diagnosed with alopecia and judged suitable for DPC therapy, while pregnant patients were excluded. Total RNA was extracted from unfractionated whole blood that had been collected in Tempus Blood RNA tubes.

The chain uses TRBV12-3 or TRBV12-4 and TRBJ2-5, and TRBD2 aligns with 7 junction nucleotides. The sequencing here drew on whole blood, taken in connection with sensitization to the hapten diphenylcyclopropenone (DPC). The TCR was taken from a woman between 45 and 65 years old with alopecia areata. Some clones in this sample may be carry-over from other donors' samples. The base sequence is TGTGCCAGCGGCGGGACTACCCTACAAGAGACCCAGTACTTC. Its protein product is CASGGTTLQETQYF.